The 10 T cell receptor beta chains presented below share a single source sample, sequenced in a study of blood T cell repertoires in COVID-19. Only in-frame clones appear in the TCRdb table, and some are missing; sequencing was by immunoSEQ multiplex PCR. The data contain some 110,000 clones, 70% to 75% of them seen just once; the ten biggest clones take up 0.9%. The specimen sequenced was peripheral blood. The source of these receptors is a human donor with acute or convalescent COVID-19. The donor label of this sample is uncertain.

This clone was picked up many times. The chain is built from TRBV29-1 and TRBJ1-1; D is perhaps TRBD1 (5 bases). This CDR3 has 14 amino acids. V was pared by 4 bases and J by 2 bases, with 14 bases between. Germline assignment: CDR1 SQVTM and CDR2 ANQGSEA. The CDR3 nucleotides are TGCAGCGTTGCCCGTCGTAGGGGCAACACTGAAGCTTTCTTT. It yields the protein CSVARRRGNTEAFF.

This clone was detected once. CDR3 residues: CASSTYMETDTQYF. CDR3 bases: TGTGCCAGCAGCACCTACATGGAGACAGATACGCAGTATTTT. V usage is TRBV7-2 and J usage is TRBJ2-3, with D hard to call. V shed 5 bases and J shed 3 bases, with 12 bases lying between them. Germline CDR1 is SGHTA and CDR2 is FQGNSA. The CDR3 extends over 14 amino acids.

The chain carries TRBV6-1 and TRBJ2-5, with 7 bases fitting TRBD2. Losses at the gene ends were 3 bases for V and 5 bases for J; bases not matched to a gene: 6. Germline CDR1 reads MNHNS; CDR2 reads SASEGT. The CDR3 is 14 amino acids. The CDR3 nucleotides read TGTGCCAGCAGTGAGCGGGGGAGGGAGGAGACCCAGTACTTC. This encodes CASSERGREETQYF.

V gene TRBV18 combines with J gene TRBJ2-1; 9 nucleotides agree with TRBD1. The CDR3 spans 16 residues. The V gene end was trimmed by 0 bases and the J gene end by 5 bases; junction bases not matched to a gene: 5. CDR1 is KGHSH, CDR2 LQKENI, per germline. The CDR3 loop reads CASSPPGTGRHNEQFF. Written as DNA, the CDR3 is TGTGCCAGCTCACCACCCGGGACAGGGAGACACAATGAGCAGTTCTTC.

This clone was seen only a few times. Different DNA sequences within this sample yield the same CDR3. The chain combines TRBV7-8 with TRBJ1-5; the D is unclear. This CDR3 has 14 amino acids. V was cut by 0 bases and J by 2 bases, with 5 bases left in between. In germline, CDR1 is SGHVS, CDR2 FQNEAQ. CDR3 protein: CASSLASGNQPQHF. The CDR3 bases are TGTGCCAGCAGCTTAGCCAGCGGCAATCAGCCCCAGCATTTT. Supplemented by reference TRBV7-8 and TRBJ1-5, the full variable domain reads GAGVSQSPRYKVAKRGQDVALRCDPISGHVSLFWYQQALGQGPEFLTYFQNEAQLDKSGLPSDRFFAERPEGSVSTLKIQRTQQEDSAVYLCASSLASGNQPQHFGDGTRLSIL.

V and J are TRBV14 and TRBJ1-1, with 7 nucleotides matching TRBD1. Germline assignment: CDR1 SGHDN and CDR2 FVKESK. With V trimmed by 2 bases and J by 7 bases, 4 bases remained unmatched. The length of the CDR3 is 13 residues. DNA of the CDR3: TGTGCCAGCAGCCAACTACGGGACAGTGAAGCTTTCTTT. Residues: CASSQLRDSEAFF.

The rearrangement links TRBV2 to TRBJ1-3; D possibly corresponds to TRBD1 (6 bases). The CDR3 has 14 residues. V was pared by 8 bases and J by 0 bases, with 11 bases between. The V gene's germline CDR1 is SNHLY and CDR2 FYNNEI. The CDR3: CASPRQDSGNTIYF. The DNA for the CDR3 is TGTGCCAGCCCTAGACAGGACTCTGGAAACACCATATATTTT.

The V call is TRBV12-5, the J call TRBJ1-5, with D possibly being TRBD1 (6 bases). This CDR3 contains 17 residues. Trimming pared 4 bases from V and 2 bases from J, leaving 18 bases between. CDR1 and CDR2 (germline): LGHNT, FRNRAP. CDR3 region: CASGSDSFKSGNQPQHF. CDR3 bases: TGTGCTAGTGGTTCGGACAGTTTTAAAAGTGGCAATCAGCCCCAGCATTTT.

CDR3 bases: TGTGCCTGGAGTATCGGGGGGGCTGGAAACACCATATATTTT. Amino acid sequence: CAWSIGGAGNTIYF. The gene calls are TRBV30 and TRBJ1-3, with TRBD1 as a possible D gene (5 bases). Trimming took off 2 bases at V and 2 bases at J, with 10 bases between the two ends. Germline V CDR1 and CDR2: GTSNPN, SVGIG (reference sequence). There are 14 residues in the CDR3.

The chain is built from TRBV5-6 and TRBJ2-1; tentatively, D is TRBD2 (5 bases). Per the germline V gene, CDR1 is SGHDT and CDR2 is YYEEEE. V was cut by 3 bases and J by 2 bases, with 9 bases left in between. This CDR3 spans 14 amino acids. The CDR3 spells CASSYAGAYNEQFF. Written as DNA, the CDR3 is TGTGCCAGCAGCTATGCCGGGGCCTACAATGAGCAGTTCTTC.